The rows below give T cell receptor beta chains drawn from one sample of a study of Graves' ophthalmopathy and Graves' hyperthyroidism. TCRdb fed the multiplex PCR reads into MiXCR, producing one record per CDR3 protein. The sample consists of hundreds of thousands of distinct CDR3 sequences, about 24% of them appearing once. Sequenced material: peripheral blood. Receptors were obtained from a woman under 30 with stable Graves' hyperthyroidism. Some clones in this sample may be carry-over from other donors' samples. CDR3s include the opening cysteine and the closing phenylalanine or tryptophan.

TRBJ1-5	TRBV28	CASRYRDRRGNQPQHF
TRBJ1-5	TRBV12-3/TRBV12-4	CASSFDSYQPQHF
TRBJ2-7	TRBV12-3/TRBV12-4	CASSLGDRVTEQYF
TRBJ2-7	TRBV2	CASKVEGVDPYEQYF
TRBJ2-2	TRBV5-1	CASRVEVTGELFF
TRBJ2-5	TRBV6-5	CASRSGLARLETQYF
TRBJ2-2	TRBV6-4	CASSDWTELTSNTGELFF
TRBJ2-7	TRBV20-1	CSARRQGGFEQYF
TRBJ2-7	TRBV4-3	CASSQDGRTSGGKYF
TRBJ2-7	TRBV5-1	CASSRDASYEQYF
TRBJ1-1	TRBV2	CASSGQTLNTEAFF
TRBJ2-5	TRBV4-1	CASSQGRGTQETQYF
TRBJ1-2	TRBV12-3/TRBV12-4	CASSPQGISYGYTF
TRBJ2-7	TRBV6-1	CASSEERTGFWEQYF
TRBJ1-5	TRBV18	CASSPAGTADQPQHF
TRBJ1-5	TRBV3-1	CASSQGKGFNQPQHF
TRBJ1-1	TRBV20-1	CSARVTYTEAFF
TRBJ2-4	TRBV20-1	CSADKDNVAKNIKYF